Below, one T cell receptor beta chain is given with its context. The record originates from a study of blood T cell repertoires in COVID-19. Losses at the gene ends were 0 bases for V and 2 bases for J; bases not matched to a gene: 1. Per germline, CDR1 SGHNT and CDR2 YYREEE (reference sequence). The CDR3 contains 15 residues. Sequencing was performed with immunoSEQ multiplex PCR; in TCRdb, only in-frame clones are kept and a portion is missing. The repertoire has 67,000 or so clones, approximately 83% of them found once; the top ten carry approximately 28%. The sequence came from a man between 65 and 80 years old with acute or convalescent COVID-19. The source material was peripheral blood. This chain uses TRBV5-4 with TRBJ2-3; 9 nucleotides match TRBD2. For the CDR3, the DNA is TGTGCCAGCAGCTTGGGACTAGCGGCCACAGATACGCAGTATTTT. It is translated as CASSLGLAATDTQYF.